This is a list of T cell receptor beta chains from one sample in a study of a mutant IDH1 vaccine in newly diagnosed glioma. The assay was immunoSEQ multiplex PCR, and TCRdb's table has in-frame clones only and misses some. The sample records 30,000 to 40,000 clones, around 84% being singletons. These receptors have no known antigen. The sequenced sample was PBMCs, obtained from a glioma patient whose treatment included an IDH1 peptide vaccine. The receptors shown here come from a woman aged 18 to 35 with glioma. Each CDR3 is given without its conserved first and last residue. Each record gives: V gene, CDR3 protein.

TRBV7-6	ASSFLAAGNTIY
TRBV5-1	ASSSGQDSYEQY
TRBV5-6	ASSLYGAGVIEQF
TRBV29-1	SGIGQGNEKLF
TRBV2	ASSGTGGWGGNQPQH
TRBV2	ASSEATRGVDEQY
TRBV6-1	ASRWDRETEAF
TRBV25-1	ASGWAVYEQY
TRBV25-1	ASSEGTATNEKLF
TRBV11-2	ASSLGQLNSPLH
TRBV2	ASSEFLTGGYEQY
TRBV9	ASSSRDYQETQY
TRBV6-6	ATTKGASGANVLT
TRBV27	ASSLSRTDEQF
TRBV27	ASSLGTSSGEQY
TRBV5-6	ASSFRMANYGYT
TRBV19	ASRQGQNTGELF
TRBV7-9	ASSLGGRKEKLF
TRBV7-9	ASRRTGGETQY
TRBV4-3	ASSQEIGGSVDEQY
TRBV7-2	ASSFQTGGTEAF
TRBV12-5	ASGLDDRVRSSSYNSPLH
TRBV18	ASSPQGVENTEAF
TRBV27	ASSLYLGQGGGEQY
TRBV11-2	ASSPPASAGELF
TRBV27	ASSRTQGRAEAF
TRBV5-1	ASSLEGLAATYEQY
TRBV29-1	SVGGVGYTEAF
TRBV10-3	ASGQGGTEAF
TRBV28	ASSPADRPYEQY
TRBV6-1	ASGGPGERSNEQF
TRBV6-5	ASSSGETQY
TRBV6-4	ASKKGSSYNSPLH
TRBV5-1	ASSPSAADTQY
TRBV7-8	ASSQEGSYGYT
TRBV14	ASSPRAAEQF
TRBV4-1	ASSQVDIGNTGELF
TRBV5-1	ASSPKVQGIVTEAF
TRBV4-2	ASSQDIVLSGRASSYEQY
TRBV7-6	ASSLLWGEQY